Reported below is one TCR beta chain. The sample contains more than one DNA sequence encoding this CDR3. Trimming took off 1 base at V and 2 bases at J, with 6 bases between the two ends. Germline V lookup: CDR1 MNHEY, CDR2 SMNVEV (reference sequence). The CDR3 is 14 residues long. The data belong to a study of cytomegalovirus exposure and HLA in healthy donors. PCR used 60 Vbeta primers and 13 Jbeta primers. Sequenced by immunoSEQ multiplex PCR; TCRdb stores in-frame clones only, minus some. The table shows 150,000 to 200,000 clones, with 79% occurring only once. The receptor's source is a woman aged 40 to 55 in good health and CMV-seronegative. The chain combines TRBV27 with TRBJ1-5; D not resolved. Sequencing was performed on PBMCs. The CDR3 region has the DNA TGTGCCAGCAGTTTATGGGGAGGCAATCAGCCCCAGCATTTT. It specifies CASSLWGGNQPQHF.